This T cell receptor (beta chain) was observed in a study of OX40 agonist ivuxolimab in advanced cancers. The CDR3 is 12 amino acids. The V end was cut by 6 bases, the J end by 7 bases, with 10 bases between. Germline V lookup: CDR1 MDHEN, CDR2 SYDVKM. Produced via immunoSEQ multiplex PCR; TCRdb's table is partial and in-frame only. The profile shows about 91,000 clones, around 84% of them singletons. The sequenced sample was CD4+ or CD8+ T cells sorted from blood, obtained in a trial of the OX40 agonist ivuxolimab. This sequence was found in an adult with an advanced solid tumor such as melanoma, head and neck, liver or kidney cancer. This chain connects TRBV28 to TRBJ1-5; D may be TRBD1 (5 bases). CDR3 loop: CASRQGGQPQHF. CDR3 DNA: TGTGCCAGCAGGCAGGGCGGACAGCCCCAGCATTTT.